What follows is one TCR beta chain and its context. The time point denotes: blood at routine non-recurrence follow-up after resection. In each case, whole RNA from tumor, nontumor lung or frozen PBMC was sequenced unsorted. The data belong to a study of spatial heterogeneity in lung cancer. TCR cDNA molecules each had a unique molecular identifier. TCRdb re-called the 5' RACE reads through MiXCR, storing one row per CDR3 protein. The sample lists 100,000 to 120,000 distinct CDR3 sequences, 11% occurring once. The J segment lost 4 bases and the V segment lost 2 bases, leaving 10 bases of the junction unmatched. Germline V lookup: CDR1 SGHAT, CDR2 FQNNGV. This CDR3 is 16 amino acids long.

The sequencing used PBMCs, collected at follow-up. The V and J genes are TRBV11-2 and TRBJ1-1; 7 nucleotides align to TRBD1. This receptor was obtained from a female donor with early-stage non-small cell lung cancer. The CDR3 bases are TGTGCCAGCAGCTTAAGAATGGGGGACAGATTCACTGAAGCTTTCTTT. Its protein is CASSLRMGDRFTEAFF.